This T cell receptor (beta chain) is drawn from a study of blood T cell repertoires in COVID-19. The assay was immunoSEQ multiplex PCR, and TCRdb's table has in-frame clones only and misses some. The sample has around 470,000 clones; 85% to 90% are singletons. Germline V lookup: CDR1 SGHVS, CDR2 FNYEAQ. Trimming cost V 3 bases and J 10 bases; bases outside gene matches: 5. The length of the CDR3 is 15 residues. This clonotype was obtained from a man younger than 35 with COVID-19, enrolled during active disease. Sequencing was done on a sample of peripheral blood. The rearrangement joins TRBV7-6 to TRBJ2-1, with 14 bases fitting TRBD2. CDR3 region: CASSLTSGRAGEQFF. In DNA, the CDR3 is TGTGCCAGCAGCTTGACTAGCGGGAGGGCCGGGGAGCAGTTCTTC.